This T cell receptor (beta chain) appears in the sequencing data of a study of CD8 T cells in Susac syndrome. V shed 6 bases and J shed 7 bases, with 9 bases lying between them. Germline CDR1 is SEHNR and CDR2 is FQNEAQ (reference sequence). The CDR3 is made up of 11 amino acids. The authors carried out high-throughput sequencing of TCR beta. They applied it to CD8+ and CD4+ T cells obtained from blood. All included Susac syndrome patients satisfied recently defined diagnostic criteria for definite or probable disease. Random-hexamer reverse transcription was applied to about 0.5 to 1 ug RNA. Amplification of TCR beta CDR3 was carried out by immunoSEQ multiplex PCR, which covered 54 Vbeta and 13 Jbeta segments. TCRdb used MiXCR to reprocess the immunoSEQ multiplex PCR reads, holding one entry per CDR3 protein. The sample yields approximately 190,000 distinct CDR3 sequences, 95% seen once.

The clonotype originates from a human donor with Susac syndrome. Material: CD8+ T cells from PBMCs. This chain uses TRBV7-9 with TRBJ1-1; D is ambiguous. DNA for the CDR3: TGTGCCAGCAGGACGAATAGTGAAGCTTTCTTT. Protein product: CASRTNSEAFF.